This entry is about one T cell receptor (beta chain). Its antigen is not known. These data are taken from a study of siplizumab effects on memory and regulatory T cells. Assays were performed on roughly 90,000 TCR templates per sample. Generated by immunoSEQ multiplex PCR, the TCRdb table keeps only in-frame clones and is missing some. The sample holds about 100,000 clones, 94% seen once. V gave up 0 bases and J gave up 2 bases, with 14 bases separating them. Germline CDR1 and CDR2: SGDLS and YYNGEE. This CDR3 contains 16 residues. Notes on the study in general: Unstimulated subsets accounted for the mapping of only a minor share of the clones that were alloreactive. Memory cells seemed less diverse than naive T cells, which seemed major alloresponse contributors. The majority of clones, roughly 80-95% of proliferating CD4+ or CD8+ clones, lacked an assignable naive or memory phenotype.

The chain employs TRBV9 and TRBJ2-5; the D gene could be TRBD1 or TRBD2 (5 bases each). The clonotype originates from a human donor in good health. Sequences were obtained from non-Treg CD4+ T cells sorted from blood. CDR3 coding DNA: TGTGCCAGCAGCGTAGCTTCGGGACCTATTCAAGAGACCCAGTACTTC. It translates to CASSVASGPIQETQYF.